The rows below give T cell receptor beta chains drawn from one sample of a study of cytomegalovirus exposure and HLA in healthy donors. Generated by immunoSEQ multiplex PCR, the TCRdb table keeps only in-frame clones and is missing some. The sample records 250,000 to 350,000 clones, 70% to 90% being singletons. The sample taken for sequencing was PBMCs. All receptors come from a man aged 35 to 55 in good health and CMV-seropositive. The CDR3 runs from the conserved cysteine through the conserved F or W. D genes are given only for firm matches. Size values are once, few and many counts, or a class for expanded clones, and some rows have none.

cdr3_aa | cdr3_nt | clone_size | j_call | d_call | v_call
CASNYGGSFYGYTF | TGTGCCAGCAATTACGGAGGATCTTTCTATGGCTACACCTTC | - | TRBJ1-2 | - | TRBV28
CASSLGGGYEQYF | TGTGCCAGCAGCTTAGGGGGCGGGTACGAGCAGTACTTC | - | TRBJ2-7 | - | TRBV7-3
CASSQSMEGHLDLTF | TGCGCCAGCAGTCAATCGATGGAAGGACACCTTGATTTAACCTTT | - | TRBJ1-1 | - | TRBV23-1
CASTITGLAGSEQYF | TGTGCCAGCACCATAACGGGACTAGCGGGATCCGAGCAGTACTTC | few | TRBJ2-7 | TRBD2 | TRBV9
CASSDAGGSSNEQFF | TGTGCCAGCAGTGACGCGGGAGGCAGCTCCAATGAGCAGTTCTTC | - | TRBJ2-1 | TRBD2 | TRBV6-4
CASSLGAGPGANVLTF | TGTGCCAGCAGTTTAGGGGCAGGGCCTGGGGCCAACGTCCTGACTTTC | - | TRBJ2-6 | - | TRBV28
CASSSYPLGGDRNEQFF | TGTGCCAGCAGCTCCTACCCCCTAGGAGGAGATCGGAATGAGCAGTTCTTC | - | TRBJ2-1 | - | TRBV11-3
CASSVGASGTLTDTQYF | TGTGCCAGCAGCGTAGGGGCTAGCGGGACCCTCACAGATACGCAGTATTTT | - | TRBJ2-3 | TRBD2 | TRBV9
CASSGQSAGELFF | TGCGCCAGCAGTGGGCAGAGCGCCGGGGAGCTGTTTTTT | - | TRBJ2-2 | - | TRBV10-2
CASSRQAGLSGTEAFF | TGTGCCAGCAGCCGACAGGCGGGCTTGTCGGGCACTGAAGCTTTCTTT | once | TRBJ1-1 | - | TRBV6-4
CASSVAEGGIETQYF | TGTGCCAGCAGCGTAGCTGAGGGAGGTATAGAGACCCAGTACTTC | - | TRBJ2-5 | - | TRBV9
CASSPPPLANEQYF | TGTGCCAGCAGCCCGCCACCCCTAGCGAACGAGCAGTACTTC | - | TRBJ2-7 | - | TRBV7-9
CASSESPTHSYEQYF | TGTGCCAGCAGCGAATCCCCGACTCACTCCTACGAGCAGTACTTC | - | TRBJ2-7 | - | TRBV7-6
CASSSGQGGYEQYF | TGTGCCAGCAGCTCGGGACAGGGGGGATACGAGCAGTACTTC | - | TRBJ2-7 | TRBD1 | TRBV11-2
CASSPRTGGRKETQYF | TGTGCCAGCAGCCCGAGGACAGGGGGCAGGAAAGAGACCCAGTACTTC | - | TRBJ2-5 | TRBD1 | TRBV4-2
CAWSVTVTGVEQYF | TGTGCCTGGAGTGTAACTGTGACAGGGGTCGAGCAGTACTTC | - | TRBJ2-7 | TRBD1 | TRBV30
CASSLEGVEQYF | TGTGCCAGCAGCTTAGAGGGCGTCGAGCAGTACTTC | - | TRBJ2-7 | - | TRBV11-2
CASSADRGLNTGELFF | TGTGCCAGCAGTGCCGACAGGGGCCTGAACACCGGGGAGCTGTTTTTT | few | TRBJ2-2 | TRBD1 | TRBV6-1
CASSLLDRGVYGYTF | TGTGCCAGCAGCTTGTTGGACAGGGGGGTCTATGGCTACACCTTC | few | TRBJ1-2 | TRBD1 | TRBV5-6
CASSAFGQLNEQFF | TGTGCCAGCAGCGCCTTTGGACAGCTCAATGAGCAGTTCTTC | - | TRBJ2-1 | - | TRBV9
CAISENPLAGQETQYF | TGTGCCATCAGTGAGAACCCACTAGCGGGGCAAGAGACCCAGTACTTC | - | TRBJ2-5 | TRBD2 | TRBV10-3
CASSLFGGSTSSNQPQHF | TGTGCCAGCAGTTTATTTGGGGGCTCAACCTCTAGCAATCAGCCCCAGCATTTT | - | TRBJ1-5 | - | TRBV27
CASSVTGGRGYTF | TGTGCCAGCAGTGTTACAGGGGGCCGCGGCTACACCTTC | - | TRBJ1-2 | TRBD1 | TRBV2
CATGAQWNEQFF | TGTGCTACTGGGGCCCAATGGAATGAGCAGTTCTTC | - | TRBJ2-1 | - | TRBV14
CASSTNPGLASSYEQYF | TGTGCCAGTAGTACAAATCCGGGACTAGCGAGCTCCTACGAGCAGTACTTC | - | TRBJ2-7 | TRBD2 | TRBV19
CASRGQGAQTQYF | TGTGCCAGCAGGGGACAGGGGGCACAGACCCAGTACTTC | - | TRBJ2-5 | TRBD1 | TRBV27
CSVGPSAKPSGANVLTF | TGCAGCGTGGGGCCCAGTGCCAAGCCGAGTGGGGCCAACGTCCTGACTTTC | once | TRBJ2-6 | - | TRBV29-1
CASSLLGQPEAFF | TGTGCCAGCAGCTTATTGGGACAGCCTGAAGCTTTCTTT | - | TRBJ1-1 | TRBD1 | TRBV6-1
CASSPGGGTNNEQFF | TGTGCCAGCAGCCCCGGCGGAGGTACAAACAATGAGCAGTTCTTC | once | TRBJ2-1 | - | TRBV5-6
CASSHGAWGGGYNEQFF | TGTGCCAGCAGCCATGGAGCGTGGGGGGGAGGTTACAATGAGCAGTTCTTC | - | TRBJ2-1 | TRBD2 | TRBV5-8
CASSSLAGGAYNEQFF | TGTGCCAGCAGTTCCCTAGCGGGAGGAGCTTACAATGAGCAGTTCTTC | - | TRBJ2-1 | TRBD2 | TRBV6-5
CASSSGTGVPGEQFF | TGTGCCAGTTCCTCCGGGACAGGGGTACCCGGTGAGCAGTTCTTC | - | TRBJ2-1 | TRBD1 | TRBV19
CASSQNPGGLGGYTF | TGTGCCAGCAGCCAAAACCCCGGGGGGCTTGGAGGCTACACCTTC | - | TRBJ1-2 | - | TRBV4-2
CASSQVEKGDYGYTF | TGCGCCAGCAGCCAAGTGGAAAAAGGGGACTATGGCTACACCTTC | - | TRBJ1-2 | - | TRBV4-1
CSAGTSGSFSYNEQFF | TGCAGCGCCGGAACTAGCGGGAGTTTCTCCTACAATGAGCAGTTCTTC | few | TRBJ2-1 | TRBD2 | TRBV29-1
CASSAIGTGVTEAFF | TGTGCCAGTAGTGCAATAGGGACAGGGGTTACTGAAGCTTTCTTT | - | TRBJ1-1 | TRBD1 | TRBV19
CASSLGRGTGELFF | TGTGCCAGCAGCTTAGGGAGGGGCACCGGGGAGCTGTTTTTT | - | TRBJ2-2 | - | TRBV7-8
CASSGRGEQYF | TGTGCCAGCTCAGGAAGGGGTGAGCAGTACTTC | - | TRBJ2-7 | - | TRBV18
CSSSLERDRKDEAFF | TGTTCCAGCAGCTTAGAGCGGGACAGGAAGGATGAAGCTTTCTTT | - | TRBJ1-1 | TRBD1 | TRBV7-9
CASSYRSGPLEAFF | TGTGCCAGCAGTTACAGGTCAGGGCCCTTGGAAGCTTTCTTT | once | TRBJ1-1 | - | TRBV6-5
CASSLRSVMNTEAFF | TGTGCCAGCAGCTTAAGGTCAGTGATGAACACTGAAGCTTTCTTT | - | TRBJ1-1 | - | TRBV7-3
CASSLFVGGNQPQHF | TGTGCCAGCAGCTTGTTTGTCGGAGGCAATCAGCCCCAGCATTTT | - | TRBJ1-5 | - | TRBV5-8
CASSPQTQQGPHSNQPQHF | TGTGCCAGCAGTCCCCAGACGCAACAGGGACCTCATAGCAATCAGCCCCAGCATTTT | - | TRBJ1-5 | - | TRBV28
CASSQDRVSLAGGPYEQYF | TGCGCCAGCAGCCAAGACCGTGTCTCCCTAGCGGGAGGGCCTTACGAGCAGTACTTC | - | TRBJ2-7 | TRBD2 | TRBV4-3
CASSDKREGHYEQYF | TGTGCCAGCAGTGATAAGCGGGAGGGCCACTACGAGCAGTACTTC | few | TRBJ2-7 | TRBD2 | TRBV6-1
CAISESSFRGEAFF | TGTGCCATCAGTGAGTCGAGTTTCAGGGGAGAAGCTTTCTTT | - | TRBJ1-1 | - | TRBV10-3
CASSISGTSGSTTDTQYF | TGTGCCAGTAGTATTTCCGGGACTAGCGGGAGTACCACAGATACGCAGTATTTT | - | TRBJ2-3 | TRBD2 | TRBV19
CASSGDTANTGELFF | TGCGCCAGCTCCGGGGACACCGCGAACACCGGGGAGCTGTTTTTT | - | TRBJ2-2 | - | TRBV5-1
CASSSGGRVTEAFF | TGTGCCAGTAGTAGCGGGGGGCGCGTCACTGAAGCTTTCTTT | - | TRBJ1-1 | - | TRBV19
CASSFTGGYGYGYTF | TGTGCCAGCAGTTTTACAGGGGGCTATGGCTATGGCTACACCTTC | once | TRBJ1-2 | TRBD1 | TRBV28
CASSLETSELGETQYF | TGTGCCAGCAGCTTAGAAACTAGCGAGTTGGGCGAGACCCAGTACTTC | - | TRBJ2-5 | TRBD2 | TRBV7-6